One sample yielded the 3 T cell receptor beta chains listed below, sequenced in a study of control samples from healthy donors and cancer patients. Measured with immunoSEQ multiplex PCR; TCRdb has only the in-frame clones, and not every one. The sample carries 95,000 to 100,000 clones, about 89% recorded once. The source material was blood. The receptor source for this set is a man aged 30-40 years in good health.

The rearrangement joins TRBV7-9 to TRBJ2-5; 8 bases match TRBD2. The V segment lost 1 base and the J segment 0 bases; nucleotides outside the gene matches: 4. In germline, CDR1 is SEHNR, CDR2 FQNEAQ (reference sequence). This CDR3 has 16 residues. Written as DNA, the CDR3 is TGTGCCAGCAGCTTAGTCTTAGCGGGGAACCAAGAGACCCAGTACTTC. As protein: CASSLVLAGNQETQYF.

V usage is TRBV6-5 and J usage is TRBJ2-7; 8 nucleotides agree with TRBD1. The germline gives CDR1 MNHEY, CDR2 SVGAGI. The trim removed 2 bases at V and 8 bases at J, leaving 8 bases unmatched. The CDR3 has 14 amino acids. CDR3 nucleotide sequence: TGTGCCAGCAGTTACGATCGGGACAGGCCCCAGCAGTACGTC. This gives the protein CASSYDRDRPQQYV.

The CDR3 sequence is CASSLYATGREKLFF. The CDR3, as DNA: TGTGCCAGCAGCCTTTACGCGACAGGGAGGGAAAAACTGTTTTTT. The chain combines TRBV14 with TRBJ1-4, with TRBD1 matching over 7 bases. The CDR3 loop spans 15 amino acids. With V trimmed by 4 bases and J by 8 bases, 10 bases remained unmatched. Germline V CDR1 and CDR2: SGHDN, FVKESK.